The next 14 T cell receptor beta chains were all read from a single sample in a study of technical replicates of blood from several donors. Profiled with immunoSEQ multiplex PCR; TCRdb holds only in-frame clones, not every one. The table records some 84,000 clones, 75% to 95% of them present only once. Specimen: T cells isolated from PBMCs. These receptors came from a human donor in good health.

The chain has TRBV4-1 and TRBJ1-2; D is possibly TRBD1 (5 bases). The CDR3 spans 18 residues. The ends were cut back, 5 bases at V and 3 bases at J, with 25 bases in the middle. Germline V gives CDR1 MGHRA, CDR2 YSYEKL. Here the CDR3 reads CASSGLGLGPNLDYGYTF. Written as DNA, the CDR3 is TGCGCCAGCAGCGGGCTGGGGTTGGGGCCAAACCTGGACTATGGCTACACCTTC.

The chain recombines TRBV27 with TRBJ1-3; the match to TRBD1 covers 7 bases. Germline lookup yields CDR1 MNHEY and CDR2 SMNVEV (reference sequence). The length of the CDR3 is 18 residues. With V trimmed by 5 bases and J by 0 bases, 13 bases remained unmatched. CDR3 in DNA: TGTGCCAGCAGTAAACAGGGGACTCGTCCCGCCTCTGGAAACACCATATATTTT. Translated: CASSKQGTRPASGNTIYF.

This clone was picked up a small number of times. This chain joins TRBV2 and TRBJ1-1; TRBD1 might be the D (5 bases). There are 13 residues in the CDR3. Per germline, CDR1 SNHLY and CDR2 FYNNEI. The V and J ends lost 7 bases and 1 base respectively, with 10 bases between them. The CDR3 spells CASIFGGNTEAFF. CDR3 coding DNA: TGTGCCAGCATTTTCGGGGGGAACACTGAAGCTTTCTTT.

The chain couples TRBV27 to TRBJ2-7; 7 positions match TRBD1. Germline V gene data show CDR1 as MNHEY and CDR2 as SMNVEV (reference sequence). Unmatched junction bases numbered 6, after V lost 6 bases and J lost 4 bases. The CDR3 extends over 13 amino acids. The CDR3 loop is CASSRDRVYEQYF. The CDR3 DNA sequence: TGTGCCAGCAGCCGGGACAGAGTTTACGAGCAGTACTTC.

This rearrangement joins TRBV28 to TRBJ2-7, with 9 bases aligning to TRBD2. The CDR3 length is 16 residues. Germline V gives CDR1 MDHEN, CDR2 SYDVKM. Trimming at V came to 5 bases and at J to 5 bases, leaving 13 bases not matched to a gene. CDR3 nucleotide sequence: TGTGCCAGCAGTCTCCCAGGCGGGAGGGCCAGGGACGAGCAGTACTTC. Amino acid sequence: CASSLPGGRARDEQYF.

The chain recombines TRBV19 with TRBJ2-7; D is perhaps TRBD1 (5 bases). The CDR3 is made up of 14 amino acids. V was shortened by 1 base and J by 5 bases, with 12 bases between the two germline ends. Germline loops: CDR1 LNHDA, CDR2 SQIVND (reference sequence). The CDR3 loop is CASSIGGRVNEQYF. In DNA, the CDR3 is TGTGCCAGTAGTATAGGGGGCAGGGTGAACGAGCAGTACTTC.

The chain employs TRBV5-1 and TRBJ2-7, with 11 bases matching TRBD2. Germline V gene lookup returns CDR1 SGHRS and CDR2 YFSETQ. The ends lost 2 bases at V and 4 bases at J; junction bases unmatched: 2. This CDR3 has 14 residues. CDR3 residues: CASSLGTSGYEQYF. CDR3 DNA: TGCGCCAGCAGCTTAGGGACTAGCGGATACGAGCAGTACTTC.

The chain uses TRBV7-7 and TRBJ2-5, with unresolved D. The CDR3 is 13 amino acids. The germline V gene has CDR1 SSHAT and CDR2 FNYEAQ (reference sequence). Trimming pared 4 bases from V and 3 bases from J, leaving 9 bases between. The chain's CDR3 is CASSSLAEETQYF. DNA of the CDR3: TGTGCCAGCAGCTCTCTCGCAGAAGAGACCCAGTACTTC.

DNA of the CDR3: TGTGCCAGCAGCGTCGGGGGAGATCTTTACGAGCAGTACTTC. Translated: CASSVGGDLYEQYF. The chain carries TRBV9 and TRBJ2-7; TRBD2 is a possible D gene (6 bases). The CDR3 runs 14 residues. Deletions cut 2 bases from V and 4 bases from J, with 13 bases between. The germline CDR1 and CDR2 sequences are SGDLS and YYNGEE.

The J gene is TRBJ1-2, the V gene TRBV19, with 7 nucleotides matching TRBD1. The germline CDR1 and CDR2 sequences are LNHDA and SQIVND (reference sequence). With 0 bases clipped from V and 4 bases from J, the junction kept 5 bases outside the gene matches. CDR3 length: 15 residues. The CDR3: CASSIDRDSFYGYTF. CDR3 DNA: TGTGCCAGTAGTATAGATCGGGACAGTTTCTATGGCTACACCTTC.

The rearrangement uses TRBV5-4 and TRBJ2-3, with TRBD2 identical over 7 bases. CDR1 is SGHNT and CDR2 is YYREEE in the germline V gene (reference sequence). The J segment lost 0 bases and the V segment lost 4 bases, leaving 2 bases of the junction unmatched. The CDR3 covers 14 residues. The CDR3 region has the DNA TGTGCCAGCAGCCGGGACTATAGCACAGATACGCAGTATTTT. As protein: CASSRDYSTDTQYF.

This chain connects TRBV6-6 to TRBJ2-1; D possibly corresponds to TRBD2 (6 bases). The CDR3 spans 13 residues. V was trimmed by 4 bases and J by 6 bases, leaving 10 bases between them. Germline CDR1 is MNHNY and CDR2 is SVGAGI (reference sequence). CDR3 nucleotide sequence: TGTGCCAGCAGTTTGGGACTTTTCAATGAGCAGTTCTTC. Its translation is CASSLGLFNEQFF.

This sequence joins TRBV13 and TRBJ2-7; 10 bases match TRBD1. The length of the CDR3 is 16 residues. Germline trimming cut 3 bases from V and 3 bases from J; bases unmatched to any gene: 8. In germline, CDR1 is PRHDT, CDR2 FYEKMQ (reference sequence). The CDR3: CASSLTGGTVGYEQYF. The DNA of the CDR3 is TGTGCCAGCAGCTTGACAGGGGGCACGGTAGGCTACGAGCAGTACTTC.

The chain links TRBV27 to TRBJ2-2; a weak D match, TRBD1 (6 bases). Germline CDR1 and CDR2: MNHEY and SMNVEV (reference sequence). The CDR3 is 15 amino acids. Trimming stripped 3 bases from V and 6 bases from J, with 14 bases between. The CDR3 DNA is TGTGCCAGCAGTTTTGCAGGGGAAGTGGCCGGGGAGCTGTTTTTT. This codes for CASSFAGEVAGELFF.